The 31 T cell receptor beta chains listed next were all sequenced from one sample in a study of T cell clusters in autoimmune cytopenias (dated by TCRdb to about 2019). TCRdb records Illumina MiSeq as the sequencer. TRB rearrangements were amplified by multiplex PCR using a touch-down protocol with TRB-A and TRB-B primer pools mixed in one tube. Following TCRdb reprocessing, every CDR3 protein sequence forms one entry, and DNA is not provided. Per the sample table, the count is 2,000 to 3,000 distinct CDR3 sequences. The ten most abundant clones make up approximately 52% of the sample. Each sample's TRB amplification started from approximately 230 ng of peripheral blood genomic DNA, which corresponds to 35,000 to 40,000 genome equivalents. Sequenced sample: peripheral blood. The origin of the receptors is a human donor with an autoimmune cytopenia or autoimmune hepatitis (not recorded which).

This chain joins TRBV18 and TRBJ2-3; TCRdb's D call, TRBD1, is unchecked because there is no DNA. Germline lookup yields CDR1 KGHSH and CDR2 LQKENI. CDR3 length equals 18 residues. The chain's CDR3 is CASSPPTGENSYTDTQYF.

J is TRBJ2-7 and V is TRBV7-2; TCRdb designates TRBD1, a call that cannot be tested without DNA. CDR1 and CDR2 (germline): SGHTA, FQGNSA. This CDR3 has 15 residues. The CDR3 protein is CASTTGAGVPHEQYF.

The chain's CDR3 is CASYGTGGGTGELFF. The rearrangement joins TRBV6-2 or TRBV6-3 to TRBJ2-2; TCRdb indicates TRBD1, and absent DNA this call remains unverified. Germline lookup yields CDR1 MNHEY and CDR2 SVGEGT. The CDR3 loop spans 15 amino acids.

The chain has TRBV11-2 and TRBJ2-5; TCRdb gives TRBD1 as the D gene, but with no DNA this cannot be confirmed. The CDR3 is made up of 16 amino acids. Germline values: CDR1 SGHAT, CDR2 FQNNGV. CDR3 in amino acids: CASSLDVPLPGETQYF.

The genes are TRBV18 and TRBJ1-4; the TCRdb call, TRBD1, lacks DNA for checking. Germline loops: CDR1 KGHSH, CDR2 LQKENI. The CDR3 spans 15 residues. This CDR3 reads CASSRQGAPGEKLFF.

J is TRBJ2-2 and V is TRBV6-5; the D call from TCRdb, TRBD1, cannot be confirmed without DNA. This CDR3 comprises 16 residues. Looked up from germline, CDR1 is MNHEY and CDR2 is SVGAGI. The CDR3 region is CASRGTGGPNTGELFF.

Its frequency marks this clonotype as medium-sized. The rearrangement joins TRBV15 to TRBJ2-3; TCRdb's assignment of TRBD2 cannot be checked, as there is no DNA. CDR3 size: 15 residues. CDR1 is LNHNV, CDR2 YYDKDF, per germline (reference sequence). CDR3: CATSRTSGRGDTQYF. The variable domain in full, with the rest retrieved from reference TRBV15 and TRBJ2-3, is DAMVIQNPRYQVTQFGKPVTLSCSQTLNHNVMYWYQQKSSQAPKLLFHYYDKDFNNEADTPDNFQSRRPNTSFCFLDIRSPGLGDTAMYLCATSRTSGRGDTQYFGPGTRLTVL.

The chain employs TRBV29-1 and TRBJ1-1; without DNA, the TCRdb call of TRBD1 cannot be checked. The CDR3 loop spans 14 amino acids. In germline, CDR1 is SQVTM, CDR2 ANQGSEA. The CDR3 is CSVGVGGTGTEAFF.

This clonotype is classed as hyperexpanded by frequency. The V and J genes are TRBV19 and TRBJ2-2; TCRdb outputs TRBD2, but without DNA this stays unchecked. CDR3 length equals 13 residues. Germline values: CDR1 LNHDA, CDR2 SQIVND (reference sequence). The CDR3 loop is CASRLAGAGELFF.

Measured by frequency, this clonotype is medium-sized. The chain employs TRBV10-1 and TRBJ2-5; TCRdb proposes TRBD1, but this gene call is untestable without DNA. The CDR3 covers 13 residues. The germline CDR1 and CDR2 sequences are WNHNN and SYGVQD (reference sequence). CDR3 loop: CASSAGIQETQYF.

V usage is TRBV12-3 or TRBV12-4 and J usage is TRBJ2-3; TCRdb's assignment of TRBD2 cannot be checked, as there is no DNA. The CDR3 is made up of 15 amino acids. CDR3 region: CASKSSGGKVDTQYF.

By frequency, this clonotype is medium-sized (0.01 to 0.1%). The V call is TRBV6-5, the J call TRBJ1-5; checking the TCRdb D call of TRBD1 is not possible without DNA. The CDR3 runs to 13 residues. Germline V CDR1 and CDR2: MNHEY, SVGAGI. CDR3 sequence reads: CASSTMTDQPQHF.

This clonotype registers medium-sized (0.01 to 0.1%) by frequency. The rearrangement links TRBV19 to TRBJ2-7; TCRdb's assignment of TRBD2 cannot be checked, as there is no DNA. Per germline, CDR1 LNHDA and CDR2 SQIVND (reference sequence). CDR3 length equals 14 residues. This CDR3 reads CASRPGLAGEQQYF.

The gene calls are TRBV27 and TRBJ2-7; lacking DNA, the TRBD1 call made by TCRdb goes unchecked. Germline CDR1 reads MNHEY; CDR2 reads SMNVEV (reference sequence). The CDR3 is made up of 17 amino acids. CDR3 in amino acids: CASSLRLGQGSSYEQYF.

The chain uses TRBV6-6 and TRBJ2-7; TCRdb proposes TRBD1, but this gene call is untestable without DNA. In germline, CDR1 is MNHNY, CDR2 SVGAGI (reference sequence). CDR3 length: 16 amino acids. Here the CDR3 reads CASSYAGGNGAYEQYF.

The CDR3 is CASSFSGANVLTF. J is TRBJ2-6 and V is TRBV12-3 or TRBV12-4. This CDR3 contains 13 residues.

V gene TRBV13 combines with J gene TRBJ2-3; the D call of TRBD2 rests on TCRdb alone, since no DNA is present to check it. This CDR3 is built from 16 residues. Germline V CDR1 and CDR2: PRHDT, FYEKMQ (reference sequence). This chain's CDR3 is CASSRGLAGVKDTQYF.

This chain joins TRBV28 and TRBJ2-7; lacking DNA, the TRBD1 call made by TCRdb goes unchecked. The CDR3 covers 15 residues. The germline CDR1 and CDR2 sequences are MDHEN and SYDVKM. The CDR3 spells CASSTHAGGNYEQYF.

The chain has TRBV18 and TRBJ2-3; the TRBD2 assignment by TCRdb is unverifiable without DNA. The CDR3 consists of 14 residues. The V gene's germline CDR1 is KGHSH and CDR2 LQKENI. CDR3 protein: CASSPPSGGGTQYF.

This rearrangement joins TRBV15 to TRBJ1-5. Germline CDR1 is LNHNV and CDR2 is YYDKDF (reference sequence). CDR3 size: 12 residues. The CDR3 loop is CATSRLAQPQHF. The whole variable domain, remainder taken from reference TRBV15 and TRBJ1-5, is DAMVIQNPRYQVTQFGKPVTLSCSQTLNHNVMYWYQQKSSQAPKLLFHYYDKDFNNEADTPDNFQSRRPNTSFCFLDIRSPGLGDTAMYLCATSRLAQPQHFGDGTRLSIL.

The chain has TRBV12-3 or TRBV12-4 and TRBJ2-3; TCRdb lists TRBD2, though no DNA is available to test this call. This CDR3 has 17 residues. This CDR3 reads CASSSPRASGAADTQYF.

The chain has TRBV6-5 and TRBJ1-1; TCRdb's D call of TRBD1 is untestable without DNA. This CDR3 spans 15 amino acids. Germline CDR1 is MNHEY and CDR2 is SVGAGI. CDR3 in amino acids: CASRRTGTMNTEAFF.

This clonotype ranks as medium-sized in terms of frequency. The CDR3 sequence: CASSSNGQGNTGELFF. The chain carries TRBV5-1 and TRBJ2-2; TCRdb designates TRBD1, a call that cannot be tested without DNA. CDR3 length equals 16 residues. The germline V gene encodes CDR1 SGHRS and CDR2 YFSETQ.

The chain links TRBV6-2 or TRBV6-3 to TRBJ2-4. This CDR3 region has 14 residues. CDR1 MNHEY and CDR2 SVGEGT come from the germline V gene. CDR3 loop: CASSPTGVKNIQYF.

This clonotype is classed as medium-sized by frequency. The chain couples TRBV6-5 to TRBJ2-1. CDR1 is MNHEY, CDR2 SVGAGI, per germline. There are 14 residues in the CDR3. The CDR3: CASSSVGSVNEQFF.

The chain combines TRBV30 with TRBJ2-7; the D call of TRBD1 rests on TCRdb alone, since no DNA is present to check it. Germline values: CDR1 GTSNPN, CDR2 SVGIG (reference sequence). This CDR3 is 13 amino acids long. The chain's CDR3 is CAWRPGPIYEQYF. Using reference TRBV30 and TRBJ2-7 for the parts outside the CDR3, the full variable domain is SQTIHQWPATLVQPVGSPLSLECTVEGTSNPNLYWYRQAAGRGLQLLFYSVGIGQISSEVPQNLSASRPQDRQFILSSKKLLLSDSGFYLCAWRPGPIYEQYFGPGTRLTVT.

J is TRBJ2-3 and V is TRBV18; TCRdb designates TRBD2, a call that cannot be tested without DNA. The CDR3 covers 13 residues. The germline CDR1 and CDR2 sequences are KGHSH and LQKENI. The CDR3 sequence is CASSPGTNPRQYF.

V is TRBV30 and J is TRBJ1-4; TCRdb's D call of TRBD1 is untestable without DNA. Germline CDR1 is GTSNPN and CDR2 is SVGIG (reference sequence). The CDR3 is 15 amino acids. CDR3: CAWSRDSATNEKLFF.

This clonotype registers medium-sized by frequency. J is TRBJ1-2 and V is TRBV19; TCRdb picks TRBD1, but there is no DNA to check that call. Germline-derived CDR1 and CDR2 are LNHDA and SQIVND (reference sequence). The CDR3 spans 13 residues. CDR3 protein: CASSTPRGYGYTF.

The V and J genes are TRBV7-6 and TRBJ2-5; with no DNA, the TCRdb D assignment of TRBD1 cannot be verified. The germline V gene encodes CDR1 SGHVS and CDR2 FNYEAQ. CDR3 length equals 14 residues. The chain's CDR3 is CASSETGVGETQYF.

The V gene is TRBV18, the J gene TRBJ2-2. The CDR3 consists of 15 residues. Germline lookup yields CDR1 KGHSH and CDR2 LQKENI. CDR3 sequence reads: CASSQAGRSTGELFF.